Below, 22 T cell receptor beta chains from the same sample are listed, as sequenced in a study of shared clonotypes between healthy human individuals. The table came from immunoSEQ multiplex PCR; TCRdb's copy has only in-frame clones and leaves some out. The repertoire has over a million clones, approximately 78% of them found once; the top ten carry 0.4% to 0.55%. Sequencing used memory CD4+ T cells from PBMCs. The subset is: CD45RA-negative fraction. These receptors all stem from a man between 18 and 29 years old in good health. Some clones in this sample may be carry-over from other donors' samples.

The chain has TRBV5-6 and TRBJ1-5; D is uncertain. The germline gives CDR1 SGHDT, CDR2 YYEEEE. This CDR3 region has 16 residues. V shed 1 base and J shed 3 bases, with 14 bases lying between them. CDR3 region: CASSLFGRWDNQPQHF. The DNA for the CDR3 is TGTGCCAGCAGCTTGTTTGGCCGGTGGGACAATCAGCCCCAGCATTTT.

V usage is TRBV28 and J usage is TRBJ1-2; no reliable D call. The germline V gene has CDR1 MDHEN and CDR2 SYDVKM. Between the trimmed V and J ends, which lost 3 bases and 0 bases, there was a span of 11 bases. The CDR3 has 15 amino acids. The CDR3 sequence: CASSFPRGANYGYTF. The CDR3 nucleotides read TGTGCCAGCAGTTTTCCTCGGGGAGCTAACTATGGCTACACCTTC.

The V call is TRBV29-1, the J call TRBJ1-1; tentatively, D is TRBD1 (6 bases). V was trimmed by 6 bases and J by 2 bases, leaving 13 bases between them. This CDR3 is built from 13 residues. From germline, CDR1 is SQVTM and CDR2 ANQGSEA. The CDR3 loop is CSVVRTANTEAFF. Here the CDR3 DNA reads TGCAGCGTGGTTAGGACAGCCAACACTGAAGCTTTCTTT.

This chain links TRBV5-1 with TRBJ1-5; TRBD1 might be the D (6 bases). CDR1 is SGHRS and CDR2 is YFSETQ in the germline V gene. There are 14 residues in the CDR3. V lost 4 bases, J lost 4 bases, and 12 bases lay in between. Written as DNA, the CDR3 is TGCGCCAGCAGCACAGGGCAACCTAATCAGCCCCAGCATTTT. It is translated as CASSTGQPNQPQHF.

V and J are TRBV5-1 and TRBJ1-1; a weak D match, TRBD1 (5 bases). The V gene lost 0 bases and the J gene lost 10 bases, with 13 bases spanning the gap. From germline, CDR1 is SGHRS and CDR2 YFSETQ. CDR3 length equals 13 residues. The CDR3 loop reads CASSLDPGRGAFF. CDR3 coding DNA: TGCGCCAGCAGCTTGGACCCGGGACGGGGAGCTTTCTTT. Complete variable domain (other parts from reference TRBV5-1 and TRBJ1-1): KAGVTQTPRYLIKTRGQQVTLSCSPISGHRSVSWYQQTPGQGLQFLFEYFSETQRNKGNFPGRFSGRQFSNSRSEMNVSTLELGDSALYLCASSLDPGRGAFFGQGTRLTVV.

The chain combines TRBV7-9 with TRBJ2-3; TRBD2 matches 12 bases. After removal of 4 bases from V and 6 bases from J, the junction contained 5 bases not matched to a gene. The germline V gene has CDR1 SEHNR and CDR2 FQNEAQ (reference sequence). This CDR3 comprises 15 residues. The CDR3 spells CASSWTSGKVDTQYF. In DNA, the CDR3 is TGTGCCAGCAGCTGGACTAGCGGGAAGGTGGATACGCAGTATTTT.

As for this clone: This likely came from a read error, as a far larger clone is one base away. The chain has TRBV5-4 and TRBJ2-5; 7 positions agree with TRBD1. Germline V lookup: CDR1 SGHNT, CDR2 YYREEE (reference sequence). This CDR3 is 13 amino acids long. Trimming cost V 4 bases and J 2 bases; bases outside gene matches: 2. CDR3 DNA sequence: TGTGCCAGCAGCCAGGGACAGCAAGAGACCCAGTACTTC. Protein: CASSQGQQETQYF.

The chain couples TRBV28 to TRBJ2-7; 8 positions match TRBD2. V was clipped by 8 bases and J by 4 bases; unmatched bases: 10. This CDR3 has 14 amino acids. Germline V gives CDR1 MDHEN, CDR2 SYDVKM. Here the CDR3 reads CASCGGGRGYEQYF. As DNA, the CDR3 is TGTGCCAGCTGCGGCGGGGGGCGCGGTTACGAGCAGTACTTC.

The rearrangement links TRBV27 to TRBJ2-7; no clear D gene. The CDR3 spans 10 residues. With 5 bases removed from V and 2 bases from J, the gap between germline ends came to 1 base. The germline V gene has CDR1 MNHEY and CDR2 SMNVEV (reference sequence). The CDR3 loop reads CASSTYEQYF. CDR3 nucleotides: TGTGCCAGCAGTACCTACGAGCAGTACTTC.

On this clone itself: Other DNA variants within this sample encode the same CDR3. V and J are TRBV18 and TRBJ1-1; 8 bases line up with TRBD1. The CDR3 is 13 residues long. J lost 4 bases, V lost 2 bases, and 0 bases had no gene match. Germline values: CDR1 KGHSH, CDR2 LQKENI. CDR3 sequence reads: CASSPGQGTEAFF. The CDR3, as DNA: TGTGCCAGCTCACCAGGACAGGGCACTGAAGCTTTCTTT.

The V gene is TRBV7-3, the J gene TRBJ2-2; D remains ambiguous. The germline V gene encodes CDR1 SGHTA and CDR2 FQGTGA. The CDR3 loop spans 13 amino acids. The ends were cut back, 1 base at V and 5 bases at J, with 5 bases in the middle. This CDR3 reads CASSLIGTGELFF. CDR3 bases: TGTGCCAGCAGCTTAATAGGGACCGGGGAGCTGTTTTTT.

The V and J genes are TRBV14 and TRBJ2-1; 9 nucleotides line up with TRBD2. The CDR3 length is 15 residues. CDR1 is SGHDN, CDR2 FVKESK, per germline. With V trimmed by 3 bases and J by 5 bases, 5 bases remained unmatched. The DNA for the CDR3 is TGTGCCAGCAGCCAGATGGCGGGAGGGGACAATGAGCAGTTCTTC. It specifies CASSQMAGGDNEQFF. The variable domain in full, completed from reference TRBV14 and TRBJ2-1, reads EAGVTQFPSHSVIEKGQTVTLRCDPISGHDNLYWYRRVMGKEIKFLLHFVKESKQDESGMPNNRFLAERTGGTYSTLKVQPAELEDSGVYFCASSQMAGGDNEQFFGPGTRLTVL.

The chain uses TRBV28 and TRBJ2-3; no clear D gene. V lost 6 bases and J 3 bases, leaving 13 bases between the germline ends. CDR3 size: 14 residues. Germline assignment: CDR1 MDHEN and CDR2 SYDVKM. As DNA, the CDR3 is TGTGCCAGCAGGTTGACTCGGGCGACAGATACGCAGTATTTT. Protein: CASRLTRATDTQYF.

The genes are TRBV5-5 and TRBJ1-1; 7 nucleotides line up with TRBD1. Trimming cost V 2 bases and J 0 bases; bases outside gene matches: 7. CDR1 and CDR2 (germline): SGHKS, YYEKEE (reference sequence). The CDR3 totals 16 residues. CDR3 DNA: TGTGCCAGCAGCTTACAGGGGAACAATATGAACACTGAAGCTTTCTTT. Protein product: CASSLQGNNMNTEAFF.

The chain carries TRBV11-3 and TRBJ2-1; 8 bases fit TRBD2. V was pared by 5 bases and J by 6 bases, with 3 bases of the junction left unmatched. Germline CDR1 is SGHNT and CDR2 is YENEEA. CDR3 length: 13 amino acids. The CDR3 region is CASSRSGSNEQFF. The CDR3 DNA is TGTGCCAGCAGCCGCAGCGGGAGCAATGAGCAGTTCTTC.

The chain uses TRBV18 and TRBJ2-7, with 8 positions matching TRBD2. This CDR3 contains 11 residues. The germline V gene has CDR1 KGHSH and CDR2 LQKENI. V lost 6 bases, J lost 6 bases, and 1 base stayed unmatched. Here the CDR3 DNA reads TGTGCCAGCTCCAGCGGGGGCGAGCAGTACTTC. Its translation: CASSSGGEQYF. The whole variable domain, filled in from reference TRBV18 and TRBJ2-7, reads NAGVMQNPRHLVRRRGQEARLRCSPMKGHSHVYWYRQLPEEGLKFMVYLQKENIIDESGMPKERFSAEFPKEGPSILRIQQVVRGDSAAYFCASSSGGEQYFGPGTRLTVT.

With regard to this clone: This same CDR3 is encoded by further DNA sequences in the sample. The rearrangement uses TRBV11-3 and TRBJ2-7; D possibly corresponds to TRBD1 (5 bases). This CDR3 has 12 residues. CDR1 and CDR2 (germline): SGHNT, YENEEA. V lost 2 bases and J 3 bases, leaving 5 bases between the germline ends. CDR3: CASSLTGYEQYF. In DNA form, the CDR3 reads TGTGCCAGCAGCTTAACAGGCTACGAGCAGTACTTC.

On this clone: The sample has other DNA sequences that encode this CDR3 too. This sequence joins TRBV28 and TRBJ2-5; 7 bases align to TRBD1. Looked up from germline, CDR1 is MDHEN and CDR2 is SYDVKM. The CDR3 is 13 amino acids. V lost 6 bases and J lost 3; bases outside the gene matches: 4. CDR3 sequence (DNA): TGTGCCAGCAGCGGGACAGCAAAAGAGACCCAGTACTTC. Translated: CASSGTAKETQYF.

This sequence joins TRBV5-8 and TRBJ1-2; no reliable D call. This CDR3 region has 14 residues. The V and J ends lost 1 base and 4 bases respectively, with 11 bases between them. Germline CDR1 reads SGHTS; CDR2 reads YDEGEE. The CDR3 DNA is TGTGCCAGCAGCTTGCAATCCAGAGTCTATGGCTACACCTTC. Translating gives CASSLQSRVYGYTF.

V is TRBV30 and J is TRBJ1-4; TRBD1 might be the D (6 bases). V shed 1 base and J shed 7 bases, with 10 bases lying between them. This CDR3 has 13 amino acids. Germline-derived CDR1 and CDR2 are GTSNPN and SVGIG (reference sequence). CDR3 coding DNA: TGTGCCTGGAGTGCGGGGGGCGGTGAAAAACTGTTTTTT. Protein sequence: CAWSAGGGEKLFF.

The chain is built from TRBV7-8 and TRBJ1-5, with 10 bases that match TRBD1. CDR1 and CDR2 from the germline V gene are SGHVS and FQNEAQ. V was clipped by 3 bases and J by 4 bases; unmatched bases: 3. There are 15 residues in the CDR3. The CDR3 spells CASSLGQGFNQPQHF. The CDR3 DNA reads TGTGCCAGCAGCTTGGGACAGGGGTTTAATCAGCCCCAGCATTTT. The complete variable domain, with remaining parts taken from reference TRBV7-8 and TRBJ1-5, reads GAGVSQSPRYKVAKRGQDVALRCDPISGHVSLFWYQQALGQGPEFLTYFQNEAQLDKSGLPSDRFFAERPEGSVSTLKIQRTQQEDSAVYLCASSLGQGFNQPQHFGDGTRLSIL.

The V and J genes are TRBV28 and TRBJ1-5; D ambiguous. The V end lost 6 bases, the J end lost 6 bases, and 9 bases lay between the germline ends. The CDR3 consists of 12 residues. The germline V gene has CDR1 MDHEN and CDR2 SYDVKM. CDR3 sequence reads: CASRSRVQPQHF. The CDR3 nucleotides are TGTGCCAGCAGGTCGAGGGTTCAGCCCCAGCATTTT.